Shown below are 6 T cell receptor beta chains from a single sample sequenced in a study of PD-1 and CTLA-4 blockade in melanoma. Profiling relied on immunoSEQ multiplex PCR, and the TCRdb table lists in-frame clones only, not all of them. The sample consists of 25,000 to 35,000 clones, around 93% of them appearing once. This sample comprised CD8+ T cells from peripheral blood, obtained from a patient given anti-PD-1 treatment. These receptors all come from a human donor with melanoma.

This clone turned up a few times. This chain links TRBV4-1 with TRBJ2-7, with 7 bases that match TRBD2. The CDR3 loop spans 14 amino acids. The ends lost 1 base at V and 4 bases at J; junction bases unmatched: 4. Germline V gives CDR1 MGHRA, CDR2 YSYEKL. The CDR3 DNA reads as TGCGCCAGCAGCCAAGTACCAGCGGGGTACGAGCAGTACTTC. This encodes CASSQVPAGYEQYF.

The chain uses TRBV28 and TRBJ2-7, with 8 bases matching TRBD1. In germline, CDR1 is MDHEN, CDR2 SYDVKM. After removal of 5 bases from V and 6 bases from J, the junction contained 9 bases not matched to a gene. This CDR3 spans 14 amino acids. The CDR3 protein is CASSRRDRPFEQYF. In DNA, the CDR3 is TGTGCCAGCAGTCGTCGGGACAGGCCATTCGAGCAGTACTTC.

Details on this clone: At one end the junction does not follow the germline gene, possibly because of a read error. The chain carries TRBV6-6 and TRBJ1-1; weak D call: TRBD1 (5 bases). The germline gives CDR1 MNHNY, CDR2 SVGAGI (reference sequence). The CDR3 loop spans 13 amino acids. CDR3 in DNA: TGTGCCAGCAGTTACGACAGCCTCGTCCCGACTGAATTT. It specifies CASSYDSLVPTEF.

This chain uses TRBV7-9 with TRBJ2-1, with D possibly being TRBD1 or TRBD2 (5 bases each). Germline V gene data show CDR1 as SEHNR and CDR2 as FQNEAQ (reference sequence). The CDR3 consists of 18 residues. The germline V and J ends were trimmed by 5 bases and 4 bases, with 24 bases remaining between them. CDR3 bases: TGTGCCAGCAGCCACGTTCGGGGCCACCAGAACCAGTACAATGAGCAGTTCTTC. Translation gives CASSHVRGHQNQYNEQFF.

V usage is TRBV27 and J usage is TRBJ2-1, with 9 positions matching TRBD2. Trimming took 6 bases from V and 4 from J; bases not matched to a gene: 1. Germline V CDR1 and CDR2: MNHEY, SMNVEV (reference sequence). The CDR3 consists of 13 residues. As DNA, the CDR3 is TGTGCCAGCAGACTAGCGGGTTACAATGAGCAGTTCTTC. It codes for CASRLAGYNEQFF.

This clone was detected once. The chain joins TRBV7-3 to TRBJ2-1, with D maybe TRBD1 (6 bases). The CDR3 covers 15 residues. V was cut by 3 bases and J by 4 bases, with 13 bases left in between. CDR1 and CDR2 from the germline V gene are SGHTA and FQGTGA. CDR3 sequence: CASSFIQGGYNEQFF. The CDR3 nucleotides read TGTGCCAGCAGCTTCATACAGGGCGGGTACAATGAGCAGTTCTTC.